This T cell receptor beta chain emerged from a study of blood T cells in healthy people across ages. Study results and caveats: The authors considered diversity estimates from one million T cells to be underestimates.

Together with a sample-barcoded 5' primer, a J-beta primer mix was included in a second PCR lasting roughly 6 to 12 cycles. Each cDNA molecule received a tag from a template-switch adaptor that had 12 random nucleotides. TCRdb ran MiXCR on the 5' RACE reads and lists one entry per CDR3 protein. The repertoire has 1,500,000 or so distinct CDR3 sequences, 35% to 45% of them found once; the top ten carry 4%. V lost 7 bases to trimming and J lost 0 bases, with 11 bases between them. The CDR3 runs 14 residues. In terms of origin and age, donors were healthy Caucasian individuals from Russia aged roughly 6 to 95. Drawn from each donor were 7.5 to 10 milliliters of peripheral blood. Of note for this clonotype: Antigen: not known.

The genes are TRBV12-3 or TRBV12-4 and TRBJ2-3; D not certain. The receptor was isolated from a woman between 18 and 29 years old in good health. The sequencing sample was made of blood. As DNA, the CDR3 is TGTGCCAGCACCATCCGGCGGAGCACAGATACGCAGTATTTT. Residues: CASTIRRSTDTQYF.